This TCR beta chain was sequenced in a study of T cells expressing NK-cell markers. Across the whole study: The study sequenced eight donors, seven HCMV-seropositive and one seronegative. Points from the study as a whole: Of CD8+ T cells, roughly 1.0-7.5% belonged to dominant NKG2C+ clonotypes in five to seven donors.

This CDR3 has 16 amino acids. Germline CDR1 is MGHRA and CDR2 is YSYEKL. As regards this clonotype: Its antigen is not known.

TCRdb re-called the 5' RACE reads; every CDR3 protein appears as one record, without DNA. The listing records over 250,000 distinct CDR3 sequences. The chain combines TRBV4-1 with TRBJ2-7; TCRdb's assignment of TRBD1 cannot be checked, as there is no DNA. This sequence was found in a woman between 18 and 69 years old in good health. Specimen: blood T cells: a sorted CD56 or NKG2C T cell subset, CD4+ or CD8+ T cells, or bulk PBMC T cells (not recorded which). CDR3 sequence: CASSQDRGQGAYEQYF.